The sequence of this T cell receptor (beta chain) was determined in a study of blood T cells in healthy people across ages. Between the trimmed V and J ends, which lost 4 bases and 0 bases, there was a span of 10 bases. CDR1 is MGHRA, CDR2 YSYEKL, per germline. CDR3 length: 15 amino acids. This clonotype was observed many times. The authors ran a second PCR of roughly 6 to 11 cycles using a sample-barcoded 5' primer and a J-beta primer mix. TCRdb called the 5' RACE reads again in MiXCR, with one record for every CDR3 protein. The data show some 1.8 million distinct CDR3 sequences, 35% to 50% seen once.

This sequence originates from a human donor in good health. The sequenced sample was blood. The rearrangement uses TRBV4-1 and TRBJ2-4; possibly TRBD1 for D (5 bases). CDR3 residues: CASSLQDLAKNIQYF. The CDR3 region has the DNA TGCGCCAGCAGCCTACAGGACCTAGCCAAAAACATTCAGTACTTC.